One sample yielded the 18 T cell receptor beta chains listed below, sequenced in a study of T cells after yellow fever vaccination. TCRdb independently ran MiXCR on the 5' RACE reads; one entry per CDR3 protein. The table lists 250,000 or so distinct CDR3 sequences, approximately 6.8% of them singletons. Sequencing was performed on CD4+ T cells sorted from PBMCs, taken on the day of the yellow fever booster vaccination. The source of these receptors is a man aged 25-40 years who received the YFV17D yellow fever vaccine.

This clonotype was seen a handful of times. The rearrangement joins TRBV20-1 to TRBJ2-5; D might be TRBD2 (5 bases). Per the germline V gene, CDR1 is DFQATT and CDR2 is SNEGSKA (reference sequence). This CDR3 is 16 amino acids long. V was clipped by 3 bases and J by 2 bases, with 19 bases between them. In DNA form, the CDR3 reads TGCAGTGCTAGTTCCCTCCGGGGTGCGAGGCAAGAGACCCAGTACTTC. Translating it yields CSASSLRGARQETQYF.

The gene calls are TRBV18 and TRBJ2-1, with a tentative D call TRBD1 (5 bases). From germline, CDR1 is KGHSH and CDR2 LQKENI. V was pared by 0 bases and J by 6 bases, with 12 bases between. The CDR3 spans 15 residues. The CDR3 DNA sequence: TGTGCCAGCTCACCACCGAGTAGAAGGGGCAATGAGCAGTTCTTC. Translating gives CASSPPSRRGNEQFF.

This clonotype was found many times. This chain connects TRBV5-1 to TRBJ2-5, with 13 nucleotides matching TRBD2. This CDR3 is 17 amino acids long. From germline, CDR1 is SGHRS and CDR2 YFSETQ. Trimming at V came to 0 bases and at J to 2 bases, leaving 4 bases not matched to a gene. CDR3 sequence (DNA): TGCGCCAGCAGCTTGGCCGGGACTAGCGGGGCGCAAGAGACCCAGTACTTC. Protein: CASSLAGTSGAQETQYF.

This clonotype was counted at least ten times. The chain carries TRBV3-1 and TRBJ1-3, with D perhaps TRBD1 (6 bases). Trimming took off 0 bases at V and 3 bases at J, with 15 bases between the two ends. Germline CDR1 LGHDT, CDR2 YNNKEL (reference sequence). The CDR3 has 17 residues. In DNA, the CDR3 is TGTGCCAGCAGCCAAGACCCTGGGGGGGCGTTTGGAAACACCATATATTTT. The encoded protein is CASSQDPGGAFGNTIYF. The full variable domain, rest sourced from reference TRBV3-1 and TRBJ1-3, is DTAVSQTPKYLVTQMGNDKSIKCEQNLGHDTMYWYKQDSKKFLKIMFSYNNKELIINETVPNRFSPKSPDKAHLNLHINSLELGDSAVYFCASSQDPGGAFGNTIYFGEGSWLTVV.

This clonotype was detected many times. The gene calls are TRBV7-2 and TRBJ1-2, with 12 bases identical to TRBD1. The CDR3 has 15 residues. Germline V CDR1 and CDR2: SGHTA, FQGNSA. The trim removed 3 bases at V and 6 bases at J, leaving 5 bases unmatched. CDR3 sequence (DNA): TGTGCCAGCAGCTTTCGCCGGGACAGGGGGCATGGCTACACCTTC. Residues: CASSFRRDRGHGYTF.

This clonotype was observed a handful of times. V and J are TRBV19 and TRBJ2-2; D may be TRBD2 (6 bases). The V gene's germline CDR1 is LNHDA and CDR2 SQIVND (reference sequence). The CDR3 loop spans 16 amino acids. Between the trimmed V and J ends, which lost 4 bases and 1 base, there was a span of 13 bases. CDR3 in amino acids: CASSRGLRQNTGELFF. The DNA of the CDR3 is TGTGCCAGTAGTAGGGGACTCCGACAGAACACCGGGGAGCTGTTTTTT.

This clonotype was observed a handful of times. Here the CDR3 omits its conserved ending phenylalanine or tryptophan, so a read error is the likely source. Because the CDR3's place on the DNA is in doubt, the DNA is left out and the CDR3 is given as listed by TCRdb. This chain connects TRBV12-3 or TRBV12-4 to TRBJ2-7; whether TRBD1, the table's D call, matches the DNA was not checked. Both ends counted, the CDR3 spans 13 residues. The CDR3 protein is CASSLSLVGDHQI.

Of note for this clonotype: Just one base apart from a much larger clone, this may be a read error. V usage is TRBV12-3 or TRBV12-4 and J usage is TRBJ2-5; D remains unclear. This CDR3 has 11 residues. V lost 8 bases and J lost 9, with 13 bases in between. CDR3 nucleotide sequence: TGTGCCAGCGGCACGGTGTTCCCCCAGTACTTC. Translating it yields CASGTVFPQYF.

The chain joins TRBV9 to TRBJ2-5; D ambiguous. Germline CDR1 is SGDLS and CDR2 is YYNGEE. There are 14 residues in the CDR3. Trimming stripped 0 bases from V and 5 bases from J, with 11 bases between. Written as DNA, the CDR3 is TGTGCCAGCAGCGTAGGGCCCACTGGGGAGACCCAGTACTTC. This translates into CASSVGPTGETQYF.

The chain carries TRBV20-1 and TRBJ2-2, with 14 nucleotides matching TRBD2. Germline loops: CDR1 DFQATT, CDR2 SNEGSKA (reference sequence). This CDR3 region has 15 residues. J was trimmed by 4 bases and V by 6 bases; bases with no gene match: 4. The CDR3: CSATTSGRATGELFF. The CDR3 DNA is TGCAGTGCAACGACTAGCGGGAGGGCCACCGGGGAGCTGTTTTTT.

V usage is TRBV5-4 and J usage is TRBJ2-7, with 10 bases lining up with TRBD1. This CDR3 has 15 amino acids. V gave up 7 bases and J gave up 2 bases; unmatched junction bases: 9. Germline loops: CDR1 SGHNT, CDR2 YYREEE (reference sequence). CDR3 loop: CASRQGQGRTYEQYF. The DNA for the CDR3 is TGTGCCAGCCGTCAGGGACAGGGGCGCACCTACGAGCAGTACTTC.

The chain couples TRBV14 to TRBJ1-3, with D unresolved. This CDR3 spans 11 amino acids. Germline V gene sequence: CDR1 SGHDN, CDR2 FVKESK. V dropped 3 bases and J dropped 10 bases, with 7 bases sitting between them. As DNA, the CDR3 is TGTGCCAGCAGCCAGGCGTTGACCATATATTTT. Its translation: CASSQALTIYF.

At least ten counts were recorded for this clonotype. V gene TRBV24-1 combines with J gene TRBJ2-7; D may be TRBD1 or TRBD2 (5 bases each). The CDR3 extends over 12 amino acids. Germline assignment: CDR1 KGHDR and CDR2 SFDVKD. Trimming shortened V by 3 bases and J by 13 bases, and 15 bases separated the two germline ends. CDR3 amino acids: CATSDTGTPSYF. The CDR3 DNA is TGTGCCACCAGTGATACCGGGACCCCTAGTTACTTC.

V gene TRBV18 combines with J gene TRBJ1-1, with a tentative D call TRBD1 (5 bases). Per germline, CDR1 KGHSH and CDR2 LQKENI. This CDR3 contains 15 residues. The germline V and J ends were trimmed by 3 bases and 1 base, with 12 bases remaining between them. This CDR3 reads CASSPITRGNTEAFF. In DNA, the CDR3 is TGTGCCAGCTCACCTATAACAAGGGGGAACACTGAAGCTTTCTTT. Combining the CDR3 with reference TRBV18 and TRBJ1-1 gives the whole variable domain NAGVMQNPRHLVRRRGQEARLRCSPMKGHSHVYWYRQLPEEGLKFMVYLQKENIIDESGMPKERFSAEFPKEGPSILRIQQVVRGDSAAYFCASSPITRGNTEAFFGQGTRLTVV.

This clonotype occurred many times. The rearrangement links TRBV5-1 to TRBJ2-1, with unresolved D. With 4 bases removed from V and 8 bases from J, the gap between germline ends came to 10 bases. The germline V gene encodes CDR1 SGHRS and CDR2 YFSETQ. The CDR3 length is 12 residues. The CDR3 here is CASSVGNDEQFF. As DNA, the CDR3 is TGCGCCAGCAGCGTGGGTAACGATGAGCAGTTCTTC.

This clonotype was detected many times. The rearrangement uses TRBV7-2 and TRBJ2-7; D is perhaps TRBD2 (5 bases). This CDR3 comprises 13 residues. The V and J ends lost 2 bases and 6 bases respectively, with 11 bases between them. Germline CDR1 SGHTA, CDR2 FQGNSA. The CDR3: CASSLSRGGEQYF. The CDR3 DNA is TGTGCCAGCAGCTTATCCCGGGGTGGCGAGCAGTACTTC.

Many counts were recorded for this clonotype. Here the CDR3 reads CASSSGTDSNQPQHF. The CDR3 DNA reads TGTGCCAGCAGCTCTGGGACGGATAGCAATCAGCCCCAGCATTTT. The chain couples TRBV7-2 to TRBJ1-5, with D possibly TRBD1 on 5 matching bases. Trimming took 4 bases from V and 0 from J, leaving 10 bases between them. The CDR3 has 15 residues. Germline V gives CDR1 SGHTA, CDR2 FQGNSA.

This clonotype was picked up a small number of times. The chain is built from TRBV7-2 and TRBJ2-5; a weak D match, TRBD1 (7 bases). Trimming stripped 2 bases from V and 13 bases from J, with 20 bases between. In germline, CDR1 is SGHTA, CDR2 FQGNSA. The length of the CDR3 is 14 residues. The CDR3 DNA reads TGTGCCAGCAGCTTAAAGGGGGACAGAGGAGGGGGGTACTTC. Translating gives CASSLKGDRGGGYF.